This T cell receptor beta chain is drawn from a study of blood T cell repertoires in COVID-19. Study-level background: COVID-19 samples collected from the United States, Italy and Spain covered acute and convalescent phases.

Germline CDR1 ENHRY, CDR2 SYGVKD. V gave up 4 bases and J gave up 0 bases, with 10 bases separating them. The CDR3 totals 15 residues. Per the authors' pipeline: Estimated nucleated cell counts came from reference gene primer amplification. Some clones are missing from TCRdb's copy, which holds only in-frame ones; the method was immunoSEQ multiplex PCR. The D gene and trimming were derived from the DNA, and the V and J assignments and clone size from that table. The sample lists about 340,000 clones; approximately 86% were seen once. The sample comprised peripheral blood. This receptor was taken from a woman aged 60 to 75 with COVID-19, enrolled during active disease. V is TRBV10-3 and J is TRBJ1-3; D gene uncertain. The CDR3 coding sequence is TGTGCCATCAGTGCCCTCGACACCTCTGGAAACACCATATATTTT. Protein product: CAISALDTSGNTIYF.